The rows below give T cell receptor beta chains drawn from one sample of a study of blood T cells in healthy people across ages. TCRdb analysed the 5' RACE reads with MiXCR anew, one entry per CDR3 protein. The sample lists about 840,000 distinct CDR3 sequences; about 27% were seen once. These sequences were also reported in another study, on T cells of mothers and their children.

The sequenced sample consisted of blood. Receptors were obtained from a woman aged 40 to 50 in good health. CDR3s include the opening cysteine and the closing phenylalanine or tryptophan.

TRBV20-1 | CSARDISLAGGRKDTQYF
TRBV30 | CAWSEMGAYGYTF
TRBV12-3/TRBV12-4 | CASRAPGAERGNEQFF
TRBV28 | CARHRGRGYTF
TRBV9 | CASSGLVSDTQYF
TRBV20-1 | CSARPPSTASYEQYF
TRBV10-3 | CAISGLRFSYEQYF
TRBV28 | CAGSLYGYEQYF
TRBV2 | CASSDWLAGTTDTQYF
TRBV10-1 | CASSSTGTIHEQYF
TRBV2 | CASYRGQETQYF
TRBV7-9 | CASSLGQGIHGYTF
TRBV7-9 | CASSLEAGKIMKTQYF
TRBV20-1 | CSARTGGLNTEAFF
TRBV7-3 | CASSFGGGVTDTQYF
TRBV29-1 | CSVVRGSATNEKLFF
TRBV30 | CAWSRSANQPQHF
TRBV20-1 | CSASLQGANYGYTF
TRBV25-1 | CASSPRPGTGSGANVLTF
TRBV20-1 | CSARSGQGLETQYF
TRBV12-3/TRBV12-4 | CASSFIGLGQNIQYF
TRBV11-2 | CVSSLAGGENYGYTF
TRBV12-3/TRBV12-4 | CASSQDGASGNNEQFF
TRBV4-3 | CASSQGELGAGVFYEQYF
TRBV25-1 | CASAGTGLQPQHF
TRBV24-1 | CATSDPGTDYGYTF
TRBV7-9 | CASSPSGTGSHEQYF
TRBV4-3 | CASTQDRVSAKNIQYF
TRBV20-1 | CSARDLPRADTQYF
TRBV15 | CATSRNLQIGEQFF
TRBV7-8 | CASSLGGILAGVQETQYF
TRBV5-6 | CASSLISHKTYEQYF
TRBV20-1 | CSAETRTGYEQYF
TRBV15 | CATSGSDRGRNTEAFF
TRBV6-2/TRBV6-3 | CASSYALSTDTQYF
TRBV5-1 | CASSLNIGNQPQHF
TRBV5-1 | CASSGGGLADTQYF
TRBV7-9 | CASSPENSPLHF
TRBV6-6 | CALRQSGSYEQYF
TRBV6-4 | CASSEGQGAYNEQYF
TRBV28 | CASRDGTAANTGELFF
TRBV20-1 | CSAVGDTEAFF
TRBV7-8 | CATDRLELSWRETQYF
TRBV2 | CASSEARASKKEAFF
TRBV7-2 | CASSLEAVYNEQFF
TRBV3-1 | CASGVERGYGYTF
TRBV5-1 | CASSLELGANYGYTF
TRBV3-1 | CASSLRTVRNYGYTF
TRBV20-1 | CSAREYQETQYF
TRBV20-1 | CSARTPYPSNQPQHF
TRBV9 | CASSPQPSSNNEQYF
TRBV11-2 | CASSLVLSLVQFF
TRBV20-1 | CSAGSSGPTYEQYF
TRBV6-6 | CASSSAGHQPQHF
TRBV3-1 | CAGSRLSYEQYF
TRBV28 | CASSFRLRDPYEQYF
TRBV7-9 | CSSSDGQGMAYEQYF
TRBV28 | CASSLNSDVYGYTF
TRBV27 | CASSLGTGPPEAFF